These T cell receptor beta chains were read from a single sample in a study of T cell changes during pregnancy in multiple sclerosis. Sequencing was performed with immunoSEQ multiplex PCR; in TCRdb, only in-frame clones are kept and a portion is missing. The sample contains about 51,000 clones, 85% to 95% of which appear only once. This specimen consisted of CD4+ T cells from peripheral blood mononuclear cells, obtained in the third trimester of pregnancy. Source of these receptors: a female donor with multiple sclerosis, enrolled in a pregnancy study. CDR3s include the opening cysteine and the closing phenylalanine or tryptophan. The D gene is left open where the match is weak. Some rows have no size entry. The others give once, few or many, or a class for an expanded clone.

D | size | J | V | DNA | CDR3
NA | NA | TRBJ2-7 | TRBV10-2 | TGCGCCAGCAGGGCCGGGTCCTACGAGCAGTACTTC | CASRAGSYEQYF
NA | NA | TRBJ2-3 | TRBV29-1 | TGCAGCGTTGTCGGGGTAGCAGATACGCAGTATTTT | CSVVGVADTQYF
TRBD2 | NA | TRBJ2-1 | TRBV2 | TGTGCCAGCAGGACGGGGGGGGGCCACAATGAGCAGTTCTTC | CASRTGGGHNEQFF
NA | NA | TRBJ2-1 | TRBV5-8 | TGTGCCAGCAGCTTGAGCGGATACAATGAGCAGTTCTTC | CASSLSGYNEQFF
TRBD1 | NA | TRBJ2-1 | TRBV7-3 | TGTGCCAGCAGCTCCACGGGAGACAGGGGGCGGGGAGGAGAGCAGTTCTTC | CASSSTGDRGRGGEQFF
TRBD2 | NA | TRBJ2-1 | TRBV27 | TGTGCCAGCAGGCCTAGCGGGAGGGTTGGAGGCAATGAGCAGTTCTTC | CASRPSGRVGGNEQFF
NA | NA | TRBJ1-1 | TRBV11-2 | TGTGCCAGCAAGGGGCATTCGAACACTGAAGCTTTCTTT | CASKGHSNTEAFF
NA | NA | TRBJ1-3 | TRBV6-5 | TGTGCCAGCAGTTACGGGTCAGGGAGGAACACCATATATTTT | CASSYGSGRNTIYF
NA | NA | TRBJ2-7 | TRBV27 | TGTGCCAGCAGTTTGAGAGCGGGCCCTACCTACGAGCAGTACTTC | CASSLRAGPTYEQYF
NA | NA | TRBJ1-5 | TRBV4-2 | TGTGCCAGCAGCCAAACAGGGATCAATCAGCCCCAGCATTTT | CASSQTGINQPQHF
NA | NA | TRBJ2-3 | TRBV5-1 | TGCGCCAGCATCCCGACAGGATTGGATGCAGATACGCAGTATTTT | CASIPTGLDADTQYF
NA | NA | TRBJ2-2 | TRBV7-2 | TGTGCCAGCAGCTTAAGGACACTGGACACCGGGGAGCTGTTTTTT | CASSLRTLDTGELFF
TRBD1 | NA | TRBJ2-7 | TRBV6-5 | TGTGCCAGCAGGCGACAGGGCTACGAGCAGTACTTC | CASRRQGYEQYF
TRBD2 | NA | TRBJ2-7 | TRBV11-2 | TGTGCCAGCAGCTTAATTGGCGGGAGGATCGAGCAGTACTTC | CASSLIGGRIEQYF
TRBD1 | NA | TRBJ2-7 | TRBV11-2 | TGTGCCAGCAGCTTTGCCGGGACAGATACCGGGATTCCACCTTACGAGCAGTACTTC | CASSFAGTDTGIPPYEQYF
TRBD1 | NA | TRBJ2-1 | TRBV11-1 | TGTGCCAGCAGCTTGGCCCTGGGACAGGAGTACAATGAGCAGTTCTTC | CASSLALGQEYNEQFF
TRBD1 | NA | TRBJ1-2 | TRBV28 | TGTGCCAGCAGTTCGAATCCACGGACAGGGGGGGGCTACACCTTC | CASSSNPRTGGGYTF
NA | NA | TRBJ2-7 | TRBV2 | TGTGCCAGCAGAGGCGGGACTCACCAATCGCACTCCTACGAGCAGTACTTC | CASRGGTHQSHSYEQYF
NA | NA | TRBJ2-7 | TRBV28 | TGTGCCAGCAGGCGCCGGACTAACTATCTCTCCTACGAGCAGTACTTC | CASRRRTNYLSYEQYF
NA | NA | TRBJ2-3 | TRBV19 | TGTGCCAGTAGTATAGTAGGCTCCCGAGGCGCAGATACGCAGTATTTT | CASSIVGSRGADTQYF
TRBD1 | NA | TRBJ1-1 | TRBV2 | TGTGCCAGCAGACCAGAACAGGGGAGAAGTGAAGCTTTCTTT | CASRPEQGRSEAFF
TRBD1 | NA | TRBJ2-3 | TRBV7-8 | TGTGCCAGCAGCCAGGACAGGGGGCCGCTCACAGATACGCAGTATTTT | CASSQDRGPLTDTQYF
TRBD1 | NA | TRBJ2-7 | TRBV28 | TGTGCCAGCAGTAGGGGACAGGGTGCCAGAGGGCAGTACTTC | CASSRGQGARGQYF
NA | NA | TRBJ1-5 | TRBV6-6 | TGTGCCAGCAGTTACTCGAGGGAAGGTCCAAATCAGCCCCAGCATTTT | CASSYSREGPNQPQHF
NA | NA | TRBJ1-5 | TRBV2 | TGTGCCAGCAGTGAAGGGGCCCTAAATCAGCCCCAGCATTTT | CASSEGALNQPQHF
TRBD2 | NA | TRBJ2-1 | TRBV14 | TGTGCCAGCAGCCAAGATTCTTTCGGCGGGAGCAAGTCTCTGCAGTTCTTC | CASSQDSFGGSKSLQFF
TRBD1 | NA | TRBJ2-7 | TRBV5-1 | TGCGCCAGCAGCCCCACCCAATCGACAGGGGACGAGCAGTACTTC | CASSPTQSTGDEQYF
NA | NA | TRBJ2-7 | TRBV27 | TGTGCCACCAAACCGGGACTCACCTACGAGCAGTACTTC | CATKPGLTYEQYF
TRBD1 | NA | TRBJ2-7 | TRBV9 | TGTGCCAGCGGCAAGACAGGGACGGGGGAGCAGTACTTC | CASGKTGTGEQYF
TRBD1 | once | TRBJ1-2 | TRBV5-6 | TGTGCCAGCAGCTCCCGACAGGGACTCTATGGCTACACCTTC | CASSSRQGLYGYTF
TRBD2 | NA | TRBJ2-3 | TRBV5-1 | TGCGCCAGCAGCGCCATAGCGGGTATCTCCACAGATACGCAGTATTTT | CASSAIAGISTDTQYF
TRBD2 | NA | TRBJ2-3 | TRBV4-3 | TGCGCCAGCAGCCGGGGGGGACTGACAGATACGCAGTATTTT | CASSRGGLTDTQYF
TRBD2 | NA | TRBJ2-3 | TRBV19 | TGTGCCAGTTCCATCGGGCGGGAGGCCACAGATACGCAGTATTTT | CASSIGREATDTQYF
NA | NA | TRBJ2-1 | TRBV4-1 | TGCGCCAGCAGCCAAATTAATAGTAATGAGCAGTTCTTC | CASSQINSNEQFF
TRBD1 | NA | TRBJ2-6 | TRBV2 | TGTGCCACCCTCCGGGACAGGGCTTACGGGGCCAACGTCCTGACTTTC | CATLRDRAYGANVLTF
NA | NA | TRBJ2-7 | TRBV19 | TGTGCCAGTAGTATCCAAGAGGGAGTGGTGCAGTACTTC | CASSIQEGVVQYF
TRBD1 | NA | TRBJ1-3 | TRBV4-2 | TGTGCCAGCAGCCAGCCCGGACAGGGCAGAAACACCATATATTTT | CASSQPGQGRNTIYF
NA | NA | TRBJ1-3 | TRBV19 | TGTGCCAGTAGTCCAGGAAGGATCTCTGGAAACACCATATATTTT | CASSPGRISGNTIYF
NA | NA | TRBJ2-3 | TRBV2 | TGTGCCAGCAGTGAAGCAGGGGGCACAGATACGCAGTATTTT | CASSEAGGTDTQYF
TRBD1 | NA | TRBJ1-4 | TRBV6-5 | TGTGCCAGCAGTTACTCAGGGGGCGAAAAACTGTTTTTT | CASSYSGGEKLFF
NA | NA | TRBJ2-3 | TRBV5-1 | TGCGCCAGCAGCCTAGGACAGAGCACAGATACGCAGTATTTT | CASSLGQSTDTQYF
NA | NA | TRBJ2-3 | TRBV5-1 | TGCGCCAGCAGCTTGGGGGGAGGCCCATCTCGGGATACGCAGTATTTT | CASSLGGGPSRDTQYF
NA | NA | TRBJ1-5 | TRBV19 | TGTGCCAGTAGTATCGGGGGGTGGGGCAATCAGCCCCAGCATTTT | CASSIGGWGNQPQHF
TRBD2 | NA | TRBJ2-7 | TRBV11-2 | TGTGCCAGCAGCTTACCCGCGGGACTAGCGGGAGGTTCCTACGAGCAGTACTTC | CASSLPAGLAGGSYEQYF